Following are 10 T cell receptor beta chains from one sample sequenced in a study of cytomegalovirus exposure and HLA in healthy donors. Researchers ran the PCR with 60 Vbeta and 13 Jbeta primers. Clones were sequenced by immunoSEQ multiplex PCR, and TCRdb holds only the in-frame ones, with some missing. The sample contains roughly 160,000 clones, approximately 85% of which appear only once. The sequencing sample was made of PBMCs. These receptors originate from a man aged 18 to 30 in good health and CMV-seropositive.

The chain links TRBV11-2 to TRBJ2-7; D may be TRBD2 (6 bases). With 0 bases removed from V and 7 bases from J, the gap between germline ends came to 16 bases. Looked up from germline, CDR1 is SGHAT and CDR2 is FQNNGV. The CDR3 length is 15 residues. CDR3 DNA: TGTGCCAGCAGCTTAGATCCCAGCGGGCACCAGGAGCAGTACTTC. As protein: CASSLDPSGHQEQYF.

CDR3 nucleotide sequence: TGTGCCAGCAGTTTATCGGGGACAGGGGATCAGCCCCAGCATTTT. This sequence encodes CASSLSGTGDQPQHF. V and J are TRBV27 and TRBJ1-5, with 10 positions matching TRBD1. V was clipped by 0 bases and J by 5 bases; unmatched bases: 1. The CDR3 is made up of 15 amino acids. Germline-derived CDR1 and CDR2 are MNHEY and SMNVEV (reference sequence).

The chain combines TRBV7-8 with TRBJ2-2, with D possibly TRBD2 on 5 matching bases. The V gene's germline CDR1 is SGHVS and CDR2 FQNEAQ. CDR3 length: 17 amino acids. Trimming removed 2 bases at V and 5 bases at J, with 18 bases between. CDR3 in amino acids: CASSLRRLTRGTGELFF. CDR3 sequence (DNA): TGTGCCAGCAGCTTAAGGCGGCTTACTCGGGGAACCGGGGAGCTGTTTTTT. The variable domain in full, with the rest retrieved from reference TRBV7-8 and TRBJ2-2, is GAGVSQSPRYKVAKRGQDVALRCDPISGHVSLFWYQQALGQGPEFLTYFQNEAQLDKSGLPSDRFFAERPEGSVSTLKIQRTQQEDSAVYLCASSLRRLTRGTGELFFGEGSRLTVL.

CDR3 sequence: CASSAQIRDQPQHF. CDR3 bases: TGTGCCAGCAGCGCGCAGATCCGGGATCAGCCCCAGCATTTT. This chain connects TRBV6-1 to TRBJ1-5, with D unclear. V was pared by 6 bases and J by 5 bases, with 14 bases between. Germline CDR1 reads MNHNS; CDR2 reads SASEGT. The CDR3 is made up of 14 amino acids.

The rearrangement uses TRBV5-1 and TRBJ1-1; weak D call: TRBD1 (6 bases). Germline V gene sequence: CDR1 SGHRS, CDR2 YFSETQ. Trimming left V 2 bases short and J 6 bases short, with 11 bases between. This CDR3 has 13 residues. CDR3 DNA: TGCGCCAGCAGCTTTCAGGGGAGGGCTGAAGCTTTCTTT. Translated: CASSFQGRAEAFF.

The J gene is TRBJ2-5, the V gene TRBV12-5, with D perhaps matching TRBD1 (5 bases). V lost 5 bases and J lost 3, with 13 bases in between. Germline lookup yields CDR1 LGHNT and CDR2 FRNRAP. The CDR3 extends over 14 amino acids. CDR3 region: CASGQESGKETQYF. The CDR3 DNA follows: TGTGCTAGTGGTCAAGAATCAGGGAAAGAGACCCAGTACTTC.

V is TRBV6-5 and J is TRBJ2-7, with 12 bases aligning to TRBD1. This CDR3 has 15 residues. Germline V gives CDR1 MNHEY, CDR2 SVGAGI. V gave up 4 bases and J gave up 7 bases; unmatched junction bases: 8. CDR3 nucleotide sequence: TGTGCCAGCAGTTCCTCGGGACAGGGGGCGGGGGAGCAGTACTTC. Translated: CASSSSGQGAGEQYF.

This clone was detected only a few times. The genes are TRBV5-6 and TRBJ2-7, with 7 bases identical to TRBD2. The CDR3 contains 11 residues. Trimming took 0 bases from V and 11 from J; bases not matched to a gene: 2. CDR1 and CDR2 from the germline V gene are SGHDT and YYEEEE. The CDR3 region has the DNA TGTGCCAGCAGCTTGGGGGGGAGGGAGTACTTC. The encoded protein is CASSLGGREYF.

This chain uses TRBV9 with TRBJ2-7; D is perhaps TRBD2 (5 bases). With 0 bases removed from V and 7 bases from J, the gap between germline ends came to 11 bases. CDR3 length: 13 amino acids. The V gene's germline CDR1 is SGDLS and CDR2 YYNGEE. The CDR3 region has the DNA TGTGCCAGCAGCGTAGACGACCCGGGGGAGCAGTACTTC. Translated: CASSVDDPGEQYF.

This clone was seen only a few times. The chain carries TRBV30 and TRBJ2-7; 8 nucleotides align to TRBD1. Germline V CDR1 and CDR2: GTSNPN, SVGIG (reference sequence). The CDR3 sequence is 13 residues long. V was clipped by 1 base and J by 5 bases; unmatched bases: 4. CDR3 sequence reads: CAWSGTGSHEQYF. DNA of the CDR3: TGTGCCTGGAGTGGGACAGGGTCCCACGAGCAGTACTTC.